This passage covers 31 T cell receptor beta chains from one sample sequenced in a study of cytomegalovirus exposure and HLA in healthy donors. Researchers ran the PCR with 60 Vbeta and 13 Jbeta primers. Only in-frame clones appear in the TCRdb table, and some are missing; sequencing was by immunoSEQ multiplex PCR. The sample holds roughly 130,000 clones, roughly 73% seen once. The material sequenced was PBMCs. The receptors here all came from a woman between 40 and 50 years old in good health and CMV-seronegative.

The V call is TRBV28, the J call TRBJ2-7; tentative D call: TRBD2 (5 bases). Per germline, CDR1 MDHEN and CDR2 SYDVKM. V lost 4 bases and J lost 2, with 12 bases in between. The CDR3 extends over 14 amino acids. CDR3 loop: CASSSGLPPYEQYF. In DNA, the CDR3 is TGTGCCAGCAGTTCCGGACTTCCTCCCTACGAGCAGTACTTC.

This clone appeared once. This chain links TRBV28 with TRBJ1-4; D may be TRBD1 (5 bases). V dropped 5 bases and J dropped 7 bases, with 17 bases sitting between them. This CDR3 spans 15 amino acids. Per the germline V gene, CDR1 is MDHEN and CDR2 is SYDVKM. The DNA for the CDR3 is TGTGCCAGCAGTCCCTCCCGGGGGATTGGTGAAAAACTGTTTTTT. It specifies CASSPSRGIGEKLFF.

V usage is TRBV4-2 and J usage is TRBJ1-1; 12 bases fit TRBD1. Unmatched junction bases numbered 4, after V lost 0 bases and J lost 5 bases. The CDR3 contains 16 residues. Looked up from germline, CDR1 is LGHNA and CDR2 is YNFKEQ. CDR3 sequence (DNA): TGTGCCAGCAGCCAAGATGGGACAGGGGGCGCGACTGAAGCTTTCTTT. This codes for CASSQDGTGGATEAFF.

This chain joins TRBV27 and TRBJ1-5, with TRBD1 matching over 9 bases. Germline CDR1 is MNHEY and CDR2 is SMNVEV (reference sequence). This CDR3 spans 15 amino acids. Trimming at V came to 4 bases and at J to 9 bases, leaving 10 bases not matched to a gene. CDR3 sequence: CASSSGTGIRWPQHF. The CDR3 DNA is TGTGCCAGCAGTTCCGGGACAGGGATCCGGTGGCCCCAGCATTTT.

The chain joins TRBV2 to TRBJ2-3, with 13 bases that match TRBD2. With V trimmed by 4 bases and J by 3 bases, 4 bases remained unmatched. The CDR3 extends over 16 amino acids. Germline V CDR1 and CDR2: SNHLY, FYNNEI. The CDR3 sequence: CASSVGTSGKTDTQYF. In DNA, the CDR3 is TGTGCCAGCAGTGTCGGGACTAGCGGGAAAACAGATACGCAGTATTTT. The full variable domain, with the rest looked up from reference TRBV2 and TRBJ2-3, is EPEVTQTPSHQVTQMGQEVILRCVPISNHLYFYWYRQILGQKVEFLVSFYNNEISEKSEIFDDQFSVERPDGSNFTLKIRSTKLEDSAMYFCASSVGTSGKTDTQYFGPGTRLTVL.

The rearrangement links TRBV5-6 to TRBJ1-4; 7 positions agree with TRBD1. CDR3 length: 14 residues. After removal of 1 base from V and 6 bases from J, the junction contained 3 bases not matched to a gene. CDR1 and CDR2 from the germline V gene are SGHDT and YYEEEE. The CDR3 DNA follows: TGTGCCAGCAGCTTGACAGGGGTTGATGAAAAACTGTTTTTT. Translated, it gives CASSLTGVDEKLFF.

This clone was observed a single time. This chain uses TRBV2 with TRBJ1-5; 10 bases are shared with TRBD1. V dropped 5 bases and J dropped 5; count of bases not matched to a gene: 6. This CDR3 spans 15 amino acids. Per the germline V gene, CDR1 is SNHLY and CDR2 is FYNNEI. CDR3: CASSPGQGGDQPQHF. The CDR3 nucleotides are TGTGCCAGCAGTCCAGGACAGGGGGGAGATCAGCCCCAGCATTTT.

The chain couples TRBV29-1 to TRBJ1-2, with TRBD1 matching 8 bases. The ends lost 4 bases at V and 8 bases at J; junction bases unmatched: 3. There are 11 residues in the CDR3. Germline CDR1 SQVTM, CDR2 ANQGSEA. CDR3 residues: CSVGTGNGYTF. The CDR3 nucleotides are TGCAGCGTTGGGACAGGGAACGGCTACACCTTC.

This rearrangement joins TRBV28 to TRBJ2-3; D perhaps matches TRBD2 (5 bases). The CDR3 is 14 residues long. Germline V CDR1 and CDR2: MDHEN, SYDVKM. Between the trimmed V and J ends, which lost 2 bases and 8 bases, there was a span of 14 bases. For the CDR3, the DNA is TGTGCCAGCAGTTTACCCGCAGGCAGCGGTACGCAGTATTTT. Amino acid sequence: CASSLPAGSGTQYF.

This clone has a single count. The chain joins TRBV19 to TRBJ2-5; D possibly corresponds to TRBD1 (6 bases). The CDR3 is 16 residues long. Deletions cut 4 bases from V and 2 bases from J, with 17 bases between. The germline CDR1 and CDR2 sequences are LNHDA and SQIVND (reference sequence). The CDR3 DNA reads TGTGCCAGTAGTACCCCCCTAGGGACAAATCAAGAGACCCAGTACTTC. Translation: CASSTPLGTNQETQYF.

The V and J genes are TRBV15 and TRBJ1-3; possible D gene TRBD1, 6 bases. The V and J ends lost 4 bases and 0 bases respectively, with 10 bases between them. CDR3 size: 15 residues. Germline values: CDR1 LNHNV, CDR2 YYDKDF (reference sequence). The CDR3 is CATSIDRNSGNTIYF. The CDR3, as DNA: TGTGCCACCAGCATTGACAGGAACTCTGGAAACACCATATATTTT.

V is TRBV5-1 and J is TRBJ2-2, with D perhaps matching TRBD1 (6 bases). The CDR3 is made up of 15 amino acids. V lost 1 base, J lost 4 bases, and 11 bases lay in between. CDR1 and CDR2 from the germline V gene are SGHRS and YFSETQ. This CDR3 is CASSLRQGSTGELFF. CDR3 DNA: TGCGCCAGCAGCTTGCGTCAGGGGAGCACCGGGGAGCTGTTTTTT.

The chain joins TRBV27 to TRBJ2-7; TRBD1 is a possible D gene (6 bases). The germline CDR1 and CDR2 sequences are MNHEY and SMNVEV (reference sequence). The CDR3 contains 14 residues. Trimming cost V 8 bases and J 2 bases, with 16 bases left between them. The DNA of the CDR3 is TGTGCCAGCTCTTGGGGGCCTAGTACCTACGAGCAGTACTTC. Residues: CASSWGPSTYEQYF.

CDR3: CASSFGQGARNEQFF. In DNA form, the CDR3 reads TGTGCCAGCAGCTTCGGACAGGGGGCACGAAATGAGCAGTTCTTC. The V and J genes are TRBV7-3 and TRBJ2-1; 11 positions match TRBD1. V trimming: 3 bases; J trimming: 7 bases; junction bases outside the gene matches: 5. The germline V gene has CDR1 SGHTA and CDR2 FQGTGA. The CDR3 runs 15 residues.

This chain links TRBV7-9 with TRBJ2-5; D is ambiguous. Trimming removed 5 bases at V and 2 bases at J, with 18 bases between. The CDR3 spans 16 residues. The germline CDR1 and CDR2 sequences are SEHNR and FQNEAQ (reference sequence). CDR3 coding DNA: TGTGCCAGCAGCCCTGCCAAATTCGCGGTTCAAGAGACCCAGTACTTC. Translating gives CASSPAKFAVQETQYF. Supplemented by reference TRBV7-9 and TRBJ2-5, the full variable domain reads DTGVSQNPRHKITKRGQNVTFRCDPISEHNRLYWYRQTLGQGPEFLTYFQNEAQLEKSRLLSDRFSAERPKGSFSTLEIQRTEQGDSAMYLCASSPAKFAVQETQYFGPGTRLLVL.

The chain couples TRBV11-1 to TRBJ2-3; 9 bases fit TRBD2. Germline V gives CDR1 SGHAT, CDR2 FQDESV (reference sequence). The V and J ends lost 5 bases and 2 bases, in that order; junction bases with no gene match: 8. The CDR3 loop spans 16 amino acids. CDR3 region: CASSRFGGGDTDTQYF. The CDR3 nucleotides are TGTGCCAGCAGCCGTTTTGGCGGGGGGGACACAGATACGCAGTATTTT. Combining the CDR3 with reference TRBV11-1 and TRBJ2-3 gives the whole variable domain EAEVAQSPRYKITEKSQAVAFWCDPISGHATLYWYRQILGQGPELLVQFQDESVVDDSQLPKDRFSAERLKGVDSTLKIQPAELGDSAMYLCASSRFGGGDTDTQYFGPGTRLTVL.

The table lists this clone with a count of one. CDR3 in amino acids: CASSNGQGGRETQYF. CDR3 sequence (DNA): TGCGCCAGCAGCAATGGACAGGGGGGCAGGGAGACCCAGTACTTC. V usage is TRBV5-1 and J usage is TRBJ2-5, with 10 bases fitting TRBD1. Germline V CDR1 and CDR2: SGHRS, YFSETQ. Trimming removed 4 bases from V and 5 bases from J; junction bases left unmatched: 8. The CDR3 is 15 residues long.

The rearrangement joins TRBV7-9 to TRBJ2-1; unclear D gene. The germline gives CDR1 SEHNR, CDR2 FQNEAQ (reference sequence). V lost 1 base and J lost 5, with 6 bases in between. The length of the CDR3 is 13 residues. CDR3 bases: TGTGCCAGCAGCTTAGGGCCGAACAATGAGCAGTTCTTC. Residues: CASSLGPNNEQFF.

The V and J genes are TRBV5-1 and TRBJ2-2; D is uncertain. This CDR3 region has 13 residues. With 6 bases removed from V and 6 bases from J, the gap between germline ends came to 12 bases. Germline lookup yields CDR1 SGHRS and CDR2 YFSETQ. This chain's CDR3 is CASTPTLSGELFF. The CDR3 DNA sequence: TGCGCCAGCACCCCCACCCTATCCGGGGAGCTGTTTTTT.

The rearrangement uses TRBV27 and TRBJ1-3; D gene uncertain. The CDR3 spans 14 residues. CDR1 is MNHEY, CDR2 SMNVEV, per germline (reference sequence). V was pared by 6 bases and J by 0 bases, with 9 bases between. The CDR3: CASSQRGSGNTIYF. For the CDR3, the DNA is TGTGCCAGCAGCCAACGGGGCTCTGGAAACACCATATATTTT.

This chain's CDR3 is CASSPGGTGMNTEAFF. The CDR3 region has the DNA TGTGCCAGCAGCCCCGGCGGGACAGGGATGAACACTGAAGCTTTCTTT. The V gene is TRBV5-4, the J gene TRBJ1-1; 9 nucleotides line up with TRBD1. Germline CDR1 reads SGHNT; CDR2 reads YYREEE (reference sequence). V gave up 4 bases and J gave up 0 bases; unmatched junction bases: 7. The CDR3 is 16 amino acids.

The gene calls are TRBV5-1 and TRBJ2-2, with 8 bases identical to TRBD2. Trimming took 7 bases from V and 0 from J; bases not matched to a gene: 2. From germline, CDR1 is SGHRS and CDR2 YFSETQ. The CDR3 runs to 14 residues. CDR3 in amino acids: CASGSGTNTGELFF. The DNA for the CDR3 is TGCGCCAGCGGTAGCGGGACGAACACCGGGGAGCTGTTTTTT.

The chain combines TRBV4-1 with TRBJ2-1; 7 nucleotides agree with TRBD1. V lost 2 bases and J lost 6; bases outside the gene matches: 7. The CDR3 length is 15 residues. The germline V gene encodes CDR1 MGHRA and CDR2 YSYEKL. The CDR3 DNA sequence: TGCGCCAGCAGCCAATACAACGACAGGGTCAATGAGCAGTTCTTC. This sequence encodes CASSQYNDRVNEQFF.

The rearrangement links TRBV2 to TRBJ1-2; 7 bases fit TRBD1. The CDR3 extends over 13 amino acids. Trimming removed 4 bases from V and 5 bases from J; junction bases left unmatched: 4. CDR1 and CDR2 (germline): SNHLY, FYNNEI. The CDR3 here is CASSGETGYGYTF. The CDR3 DNA is TGTGCCAGCAGTGGGGAGACAGGGTATGGCTACACCTTC.

The chain is built from TRBV19 and TRBJ1-5; 7 bases match TRBD1. CDR1 is LNHDA, CDR2 SQIVND, per germline (reference sequence). This CDR3 region has 16 residues. J gave up 5 bases and V 4 bases, and 11 bases lay outside the gene matches. The CDR3 nucleotides read TGTGCCAGTAGTAGTCGTAGGGGGGACAGCTATCAGCCCCAGCATTTT. This encodes CASSSRRGDSYQPQHF.

The gene calls are TRBV27 and TRBJ1-3; D is undetermined. Germline CDR1 and CDR2: MNHEY and SMNVEV (reference sequence). This CDR3 contains 13 residues. Between the trimmed V and J ends, which lost 8 bases and 0 bases, there was a span of 8 bases. For the CDR3, the DNA is TGTGCCAGCCGAGGCGGCTCTGGAAACACCATATATTTT. It encodes CASRGGSGNTIYF.

V and J are TRBV28 and TRBJ1-1, with D hard to call. Trimming took off 2 bases at V and 4 bases at J, with 11 bases between the two ends. The CDR3 totals 14 residues. The germline V gene has CDR1 MDHEN and CDR2 SYDVKM. CDR3 nucleotide sequence: TGTGCCAGCAGTTTACTCCAATCAGTCACTGAAGCTTTCTTT. Translated: CASSLLQSVTEAFF.

The chain links TRBV5-1 to TRBJ2-1; TRBD2 matches at 11 bases. The CDR3 has 17 residues. V trimming: 2 bases; J trimming: 0 bases; junction bases outside the gene matches: 4. In germline, CDR1 is SGHRS, CDR2 YFSETQ. The CDR3 DNA reads as TGCGCCAGCAGCTTCAGACTAGCGGGGAGCTCCTACAATGAGCAGTTCTTC. It translates to CASSFRLAGSSYNEQFF.

The V and J genes are TRBV6-4 and TRBJ1-2; D possibly corresponds to TRBD1 (5 bases). Per germline, CDR1 MRHNA and CDR2 SNTAGT. The CDR3 covers 14 residues. Trimming removed 6 bases from V and 6 bases from J, with 17 bases in between. This chain's CDR3 is CASSATKGEDGYTF. In nucleotides, the CDR3 is TGTGCCAGCAGCGCAACCAAAGGGGAGGATGGCTACACCTTC.

This clone has only one observation. The V and J genes are TRBV7-8 and TRBJ2-1; no firm D call. The CDR3 is 12 amino acids. The germline V gene encodes CDR1 SGHVS and CDR2 FQNEAQ. Deletions cut 3 bases from V and 4 bases from J, with 4 bases between. CDR3 sequence: CASSFSYNEQFF. In nucleotides, the CDR3 is TGTGCCAGCAGCTTCAGTTACAATGAGCAGTTCTTC.

The chain carries TRBV28 and TRBJ2-1, with TRBD2 identical over 10 bases. The J segment lost 8 bases and the V segment lost 2 bases, leaving 6 bases of the junction unmatched. Germline V gene lookup returns CDR1 MDHEN and CDR2 SYDVKM. The CDR3 loop spans 15 amino acids. The CDR3 loop is CASSLASGGGYEQFF. The CDR3 bases are TGTGCCAGCAGTTTAGCTAGCGGGGGAGGGTATGAGCAGTTCTTC.